Detailed here is one T cell receptor beta chain. The sample comes from a study of patients and donors after allogeneic stem cell transplantation. The CDR3 runs 13 residues. CDR1 and CDR2 (germline): LGHDT, YNNKEL (reference sequence). The germline V and J ends were trimmed by 4 bases and 6 bases, with 9 bases remaining between them. TCRdb itself ran the RT-PCR reads through MiXCR, one entry per CDR3 protein. The sample includes around 200,000 distinct CDR3 sequences, about 37% of them seen just once. This clonotype was obtained from a human donor who was either an allogeneic HSCT recipient or a stem cell or donor lymphocyte infusion donor (not recorded which). It is not recorded whose cells these are; they may come from a transplant donor. Sequencing input: blood, either unsorted or a sorted T cell fraction (not recorded which). V is TRBV3-1 and J is TRBJ2-2; D unresolved. Written as DNA, the CDR3 is TGTGCCAGCAGCCGTCAGGTTGCCGGGGAGCTGTTTTTT. This gives the protein CASSRQVAGELFF. Variable domain in full (rest from reference TRBV3-1 and TRBJ2-2): DTAVSQTPKYLVTQMGNDKSIKCEQNLGHDTMYWYKQDSKKFLKIMFSYNNKELIINETVPNRFSPKSPDKAHLNLHINSLELGDSAVYFCASSRQVAGELFFGEGSRLTVL.